One and the same sample provided the 9 T cell receptor beta chains below, sequenced in a study of cytomegalovirus exposure and HLA in healthy donors. Primers included in the PCR were 60 Vbeta and 13 Jbeta primers. The data were produced by immunoSEQ multiplex PCR, yet TCRdb's version contains in-frame clones alone and is incomplete. Of some 200,000 clones listed, 65% to 80% are singletons. The sample was PBMCs. The receptors originated from a man aged 35 to 55 in good health and CMV-seronegative.

The gene calls are TRBV11-2 and TRBJ1-3; 8 bases match TRBD1. The CDR3 runs to 15 residues. The trim removed 1 base at V and 4 bases at J, leaving 3 bases unmatched. Germline CDR1 and CDR2: SGHAT and FQNNGV. The CDR3 nucleotides are TGTGCCAGCAGCTTAGCCCGACAGGGGGGAAACACCATATATTTT. Its protein product is CASSLARQGGNTIYF.

The chain has TRBV10-3 and TRBJ2-1; D possibly corresponds to TRBD1 (6 bases). Trimming shortened V by 2 bases and J by 0 bases, and 17 bases separated the two germline ends. CDR1 ENHRY and CDR2 SYGVKD come from the germline V gene. This CDR3 comprises 18 residues. The CDR3 protein is CAISEPYTRGSSYNEQFF. The CDR3 DNA reads as TGTGCCATCAGTGAGCCGTACACCAGGGGAAGCTCCTACAATGAGCAGTTCTTC.

The chain is built from TRBV6-1 and TRBJ2-3; TRBD2 aligns across 12 bases. The junction had 10 bases not matched to a gene; V was cut back by 4 bases and J by 2 bases. CDR1 is MNHNS and CDR2 is SASEGT in the germline V gene. The CDR3 totals 18 residues. The CDR3 DNA reads as TGTGCCAGCAGTGCCTCATTCCGGACTAGCGGGGACACAGATACGCAGTATTTT. It yields the protein CASSASFRTSGDTDTQYF.

This clone occurred a few times. The J gene is TRBJ2-2, the V gene TRBV6-1; a possible D gene is TRBD2 (5 bases). V was shortened by 6 bases and J by 0 bases, with 8 bases between the two germline ends. Germline CDR1 MNHNS, CDR2 SASEGT. The CDR3 consists of 14 residues. The CDR3 nucleotides are TGTGCCAGCAGGGACTCCCCGAACACCGGGGAGCTGTTTTTT. Translated, it gives CASRDSPNTGELFF.

Regarding this clone: An end of the junction differs from the germline gene, which may be a read error. The rearrangement joins TRBV7-9 to TRBJ2-7; TRBD1 matches at 8 bases. This CDR3 spans 14 amino acids. Germline CDR1 and CDR2: SEHNR and FQNEAQ (reference sequence). CDR3 DNA sequence: TGTTCCAGCAGCCCTATGACAGGGGAGTACGAGCAGTACTTC. Protein product: CSSSPMTGEYEQYF.

The chain links TRBV9 to TRBJ2-7; 7 bases agree with TRBD1. This CDR3 is 13 amino acids long. The junction had 4 bases not matched to a gene; V was cut back by 5 bases and J by 2 bases. Germline assignment: CDR1 SGDLS and CDR2 YYNGEE. This CDR3 is CASRKTGTYEQYF. The DNA of the CDR3 is TGTGCCAGCAGGAAGACAGGGACCTACGAGCAGTACTTC.

This chain uses TRBV5-1 with TRBJ2-1; TRBD2 matches 15 bases. The CDR3 is 16 amino acids. V was pared by 4 bases and J by 10 bases, with 9 bases of the junction left unmatched. Per the germline V gene, CDR1 is SGHRS and CDR2 is YFSETQ. CDR3 coding DNA: TGCGCCAGCAGCCCCACAGGACTAGCGGGAGGGTACGAGCAGTTCTTC. Encoded protein: CASSPTGLAGGYEQFF. Full variable domain (outside the CDR3, taken from reference TRBV5-1 and TRBJ2-1): KAGVTQTPRYLIKTRGQQVTLSCSPISGHRSVSWYQQTPGQGLQFLFEYFSETQRNKGNFPGRFSGRQFSNSRSEMNVSTLELGDSALYLCASSPTGLAGGYEQFFGPGTRLTVL.

This clone was detected only a few times. The rearrangement joins TRBV28 to TRBJ1-2; perhaps TRBD1 as D (6 bases). CDR1 is MDHEN and CDR2 is SYDVKM in the germline V gene. The CDR3 contains 15 residues. V gave up 0 bases and J gave up 0 bases, with 8 bases separating them. The CDR3 bases are TGTGCCAGCAGTTTATGGGACAGAGCTAACTATGGCTACACCTTC. Protein sequence: CASSLWDRANYGYTF.

The chain has TRBV27 and TRBJ1-2; 7 positions agree with TRBD1. V shed 4 bases and J 5 bases; nucleotides not matched to a gene: 7. Germline lookup yields CDR1 MNHEY and CDR2 SMNVEV (reference sequence). This CDR3 region has 14 residues. The CDR3 loop reads CASSYRTGEYGYTF. In nucleotides, the CDR3 is TGTGCCAGCAGTTACCGGACAGGCGAGTATGGCTACACCTTC.